This record concerns one T cell receptor beta chain sequence. What it binds is unknown. Unique molecular identifiers had been added to the TCR beta cDNA libraries. MiXCR, run by TCRdb on the PCR reads, gives a single entry per CDR3 protein. The sample yields approximately 460,000 distinct CDR3 sequences, under 55% seen once. This entry comes from a study of post-analysis software for immune sequencing data. Study-level findings and limits: Normalized Chao1 diversity was significantly lower in multiple sclerosis patients than in controls.

Sample: blood. This receptor was obtained from a girl between 5 and 17 years old with multiple sclerosis.

In DNA form, the CDR3 reads TGCAGCGGGGGACTAGCGGGCACGTCCACAGATACGCAGTATTTT. Amino acid sequence: CSGGLAGTSTDTQYF. The rearrangement joins TRBV29-1 to TRBJ2-3; 12 nucleotides line up with TRBD2. The germline V gene encodes CDR1 SQVTM and CDR2 ANQGSEA. There are 15 residues in the CDR3. Trimming at V came to 7 bases and at J to 2 bases, leaving 7 bases not matched to a gene.